Listed below are T cell receptor beta chains from one sample, sequenced in a study of T cell responses to AZD1222 COVID-19 vaccine. TCRdb's table, derived via immunoSEQ multiplex PCR, lists solely in-frame clones and lacks some. The data contain just over 60,000 clones, 65% to 80% of them seen just once; the ten biggest clones take up around an eighth. The sequencing used peripheral blood, collected on day 0 of AZD1222 vaccination. The receptors originated from an adult in good health. CDR3s include the opening cysteine and the closing phenylalanine or tryptophan. A D gene is named only where the DNA matches it firmly.

>TRBV14|TRBJ2-5|TRBD1|16
TGTGCCAGCAGCCAAGATGTAGGAACAGGGGAAGAGACCCAGTACTTC
CASSQDVGTGEETQYF
>TRBV30|TRBJ1-6|NA|13
TGTGCCTGGAGTGGGGATGACAATTCACCCCTCCACTTT
CAWSGDDNSPLHF
>TRBV27|TRBJ2-3|TRBD1|13
TGTGCCAGCAGTCGGACAGGGTCAGATACGCAGTATTTT
CASSRTGSDTQYF
>TRBV2|TRBJ2-5|TRBD1|16
TGTGCCAGCAGAGAGACGACAGGGTTAGGCGAAGAGACCCAGTACTTC
CASRETTGLGEETQYF
>TRBV3-1/TRBV3-2|TRBJ1-2|NA|14
TGTGCCAGCAGCCAAGATGAATTTAACTATGGCTACACCTTC
CASSQDEFNYGYTF
>TRBV4-3|TRBJ1-5|NA|17
TGCGCCAGCAGCCAAGATGCTCACGGAGGGAGGAATCAGCCCCAGCATTTT
CASSQDAHGGRNQPQHF
>TRBV5-1|TRBJ1-2|TRBD1|14
TGCGCCAGCAGCTTGGGAGGACAGGGGGCTGGCTACACCTTC
CASSLGGQGAGYTF
>TRBV10-3|TRBJ1-2|TRBD1|16
TGTGCCATCAGTGAGTCGGGAGGGGGCGGCGGCTATGGCTACACCTTC
CAISESGGGGGYGYTF
>TRBV24-1|TRBJ2-3|TRBD2|16
TGTGCCACCAGTGATCCGGGACTAGCGAGCACAGATACGCAGTATTTT
CATSDPGLASTDTQYF
>TRBV19|TRBJ1-5|NA|16
TGTGCCACTTACCCGACCGGCAGGGGTCGAAATCAGCCCCAGCATTTT
CATYPTGRGRNQPQHF